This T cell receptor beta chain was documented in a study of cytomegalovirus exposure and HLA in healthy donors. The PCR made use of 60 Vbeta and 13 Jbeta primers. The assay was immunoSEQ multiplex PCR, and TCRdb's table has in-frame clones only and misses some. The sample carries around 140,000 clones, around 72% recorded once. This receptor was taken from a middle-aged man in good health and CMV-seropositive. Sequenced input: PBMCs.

The CDR3 DNA reads TGTGCCAGCAGCTTAGCAGCGACCCAAGAGACCCAGTACTTC. This codes for CASSLAATQETQYF. The chain couples TRBV7-8 to TRBJ2-5; D is ambiguous. V gave up 0 bases and J gave up 1 base, with 6 bases separating them. Germline-derived CDR1 and CDR2 are SGHVS and FQNEAQ. The CDR3 sequence is 14 residues long.